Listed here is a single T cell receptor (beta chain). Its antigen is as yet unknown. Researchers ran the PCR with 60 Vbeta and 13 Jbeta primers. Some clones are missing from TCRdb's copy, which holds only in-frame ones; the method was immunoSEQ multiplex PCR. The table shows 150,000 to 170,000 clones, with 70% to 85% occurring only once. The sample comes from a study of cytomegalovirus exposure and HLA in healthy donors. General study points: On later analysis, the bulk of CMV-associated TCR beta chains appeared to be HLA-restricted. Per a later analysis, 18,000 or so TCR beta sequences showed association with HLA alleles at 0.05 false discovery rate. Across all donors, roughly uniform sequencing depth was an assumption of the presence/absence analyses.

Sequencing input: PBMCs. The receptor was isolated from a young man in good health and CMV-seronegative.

The CDR3 DNA is TGTGCCAGCAGTGCACCCGACAGGACAGCTTTCTTT. The encoded protein is CASSAPDRTAFF. The chain combines TRBV6-5 with TRBJ1-1, with D perhaps matching TRBD1 (6 bases). V was pared by 5 bases and J by 10 bases, with 14 bases between. Germline CDR1 and CDR2: MNHEY and SVGAGI. The CDR3 sequence is 12 residues long.